These 10 T cell receptor beta chains came from one sample sequenced in a study of blood T cells in healthy people across ages. A sample-barcoded 5' primer and a J-beta primer mix were used in a second PCR of roughly 7 to 11 cycles. TCRdb recomputed calls from the 5' RACE reads with MiXCR, one row per CDR3 protein. The data hold fewer than 750,000 distinct CDR3 sequences, with about 50% observed a single time. The sequenced material came from blood. All receptors come from a woman of 80 years or more in good health.

This clonotype was detected many times. The chain is built from TRBV5-6 and TRBJ2-1, with no clear D. CDR1 and CDR2 (germline): SGHDT, YYEEEE. Trimming removed 2 bases at V and 6 bases at J, with 12 bases between. The CDR3 sequence is 14 residues long. DNA of the CDR3: TGTGCCAGCAGCTTTATACGAGAGAGCAATGAGCAGTTCTTC. Amino acids: CASSFIRESNEQFF.

On this clonotype itself: Since a much larger clone is just one base distant, this may be a read error. The J gene is TRBJ1-1, the V gene TRBV20-1; D remains ambiguous. Trimming removed 6 bases at V and 3 bases at J, with 14 bases between. CDR3 length equals 13 residues. The germline CDR1 and CDR2 sequences are DFQATT and SNEGSKA (reference sequence). The CDR3 sequence: CSAPRQEDTEAFF. DNA for the CDR3: TGCAGTGCCCCCCGGCAGGAAGACACTGAAGCTTTCTTT.

The chain joins TRBV20-1 to TRBJ1-6, with D unresolved. The CDR3 contains 12 residues. Germline CDR1 DFQATT, CDR2 SNEGSKA (reference sequence). V lost 5 bases and J 8 bases, leaving 10 bases between the germline ends. The CDR3 nucleotides read TGCAGTGCTTATCTGAACTATTCACCCCTCCACTTT. Its translation: CSAYLNYSPLHF.

Points on this clonotype: A read error may account for a junction end that differs from germline. The genes are TRBV6-5 and TRBJ2-7; possible D gene TRBD1, 6 bases. This CDR3 region has 15 residues. Germline V gene sequence: CDR1 MNHEY, CDR2 SVGAGI. CDR3 amino acids: CACSPFRDTYYEQYF. The CDR3 region has the DNA TGTGCCTGCAGCCCATTTCGGGACACCTACTACGAGCAGTACTTC.

Remarks on this clonotype: Given a much more abundant clone one base away, this may be a read error. V is TRBV11-3 and J is TRBJ2-1; the match to TRBD2 covers 8 bases. The CDR3 is 16 residues long. Germline V gene sequence: CDR1 SGHNT, CDR2 YENEEA. The CDR3 is CASSPSGTRTNNEEFF. The DNA for the CDR3 is TGTGCCAGCAGCCCCTCGGGGACTAGGACGAACAATGAGGAGTTCTTC.

As regards this clonotype: Being one base from a much bigger clone, this may be a read error. This chain joins TRBV29-1 and TRBJ2-3; 8 bases fit TRBD1. The CDR3 is 14 residues long. Germline CDR1 and CDR2: SQVTM and ANQGSEA. For the CDR3, the DNA is TGCGGCGTTGGAAGGACAGGGTACACAGATACGCAGTATTTT. Its translation: CGVGRTGYTDTQYF.

This clonotype was detected only a few times. The chain employs TRBV24-1 and TRBJ2-2, with D unresolved. This CDR3 is 15 amino acids long. Germline assignment: CDR1 KGHDR and CDR2 SFDVKD. Trimming left V 3 bases short and J 4 bases short, with 11 bases between. CDR3 amino acids: CATSDNSRGTGELFF. For the CDR3, the DNA is TGTGCCACCAGTGATAATTCGAGAGGCACCGGGGAGCTGTTTTTT.

The V and J genes are TRBV7-9 and TRBJ1-4; D gene uncertain. The CDR3 contains 13 residues. The germline CDR1 and CDR2 sequences are SEHNR and FQNEAQ (reference sequence). V was trimmed by 1 base and J by 2 bases, leaving 2 bases between them. Here the CDR3 reads CASSLGTNEKLFF. The DNA for the CDR3 is TGTGCCAGCAGCTTAGGCACTAATGAAAAACTGTTTTTT. Filled out from reference TRBV7-9 and TRBJ1-4, the complete variable domain reads DTGVSQNPRHKITKRGQNVTFRCDPISEHNRLYWYRQTLGQGPEFLTYFQNEAQLEKSRLLSDRFSAERPKGSFSTLEIQRTEQGDSAMYLCASSLGTNEKLFFGSGTQLSVL.

The J gene is TRBJ2-7, the V gene TRBV20-1, with D hard to call. The J call is doubtful: the DNA matches TRBJ2-5 better. CDR3 size: 13 residues. CDR1 and CDR2 from the germline V gene are DFQATT and SNEGSKA (reference sequence). The DNA for the CDR3 is TGCAGTGCTAGAGCCGAGGTGGGGGAGACCCAGTACTTC. This gives the protein CSARAEVGETQYF.

There are many counts of this clonotype. This chain joins TRBV12-3 or TRBV12-4 and TRBJ2-6, with D perhaps matching TRBD1 (6 bases). The CDR3 covers 17 residues. Trimming took 5 bases from V and 2 from J, leaving 16 bases between them. The CDR3 nucleotides are TGTGCCAGCAGTATTAGGACAGTAAGCCCTGGGGCCAACGTCCTGACTTTC. Encoded protein: CASSIRTVSPGANVLTF.